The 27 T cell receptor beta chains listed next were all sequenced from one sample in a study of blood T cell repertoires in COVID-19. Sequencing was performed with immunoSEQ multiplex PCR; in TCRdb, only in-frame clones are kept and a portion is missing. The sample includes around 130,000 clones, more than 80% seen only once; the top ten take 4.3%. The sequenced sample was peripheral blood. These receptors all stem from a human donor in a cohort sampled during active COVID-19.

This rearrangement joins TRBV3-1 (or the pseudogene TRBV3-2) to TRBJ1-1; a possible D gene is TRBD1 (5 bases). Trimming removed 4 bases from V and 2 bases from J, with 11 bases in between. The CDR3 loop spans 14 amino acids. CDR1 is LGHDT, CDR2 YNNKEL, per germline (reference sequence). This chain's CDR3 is CASSLLDTNTEAFF. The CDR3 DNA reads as TGTGCCAGCAGCCTCCTGGACACAAACACTGAAGCTTTCTTT.

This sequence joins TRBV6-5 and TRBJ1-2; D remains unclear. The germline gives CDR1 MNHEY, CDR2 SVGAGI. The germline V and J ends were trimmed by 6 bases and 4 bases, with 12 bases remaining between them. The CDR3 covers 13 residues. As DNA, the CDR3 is TGTGCCAGCAGCCGTACAGCCTCCTATGGCTACACCTTC. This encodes CASSRTASYGYTF.

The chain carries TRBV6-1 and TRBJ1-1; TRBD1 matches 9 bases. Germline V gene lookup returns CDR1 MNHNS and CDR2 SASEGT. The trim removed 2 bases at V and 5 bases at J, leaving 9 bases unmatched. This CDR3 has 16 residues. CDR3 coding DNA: TGTGCCAGCAGTGAACCGTACAGGGGGCAGGGAACTGAAGCTTTCTTT. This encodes CASSEPYRGQGTEAFF.

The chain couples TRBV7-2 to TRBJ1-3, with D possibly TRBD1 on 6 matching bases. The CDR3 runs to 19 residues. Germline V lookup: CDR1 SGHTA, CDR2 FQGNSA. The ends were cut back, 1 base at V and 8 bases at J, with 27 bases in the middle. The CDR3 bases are TGTGCCAGCAGCTTAGGAGGGGGTGGATCGGCGATCCTCCCGGACACCATATATTTT. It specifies CASSLGGGGSAILPDTIYF.

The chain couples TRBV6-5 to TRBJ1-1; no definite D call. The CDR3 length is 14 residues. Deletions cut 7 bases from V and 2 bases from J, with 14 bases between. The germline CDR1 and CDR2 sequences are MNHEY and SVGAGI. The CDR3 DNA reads TGTGCCAGCAATGGGCAGTTTGGCAACACTGAAGCTTTCTTT. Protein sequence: CASNGQFGNTEAFF.

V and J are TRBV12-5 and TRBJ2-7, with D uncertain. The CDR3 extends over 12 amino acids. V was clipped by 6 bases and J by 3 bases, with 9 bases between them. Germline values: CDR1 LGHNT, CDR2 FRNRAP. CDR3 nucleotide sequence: TGTGCTAGTGGCCCGGGTGTCTACGAGCAGTACTTC. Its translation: CASGPGVYEQYF.

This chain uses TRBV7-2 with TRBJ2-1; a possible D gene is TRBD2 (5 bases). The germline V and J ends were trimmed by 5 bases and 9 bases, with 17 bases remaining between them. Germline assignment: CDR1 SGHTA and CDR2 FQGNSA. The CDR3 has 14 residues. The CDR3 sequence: CASSIPPGSAEQFF. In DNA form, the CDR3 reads TGTGCCAGCAGCATTCCTCCGGGATCGGCTGAGCAGTTCTTC.

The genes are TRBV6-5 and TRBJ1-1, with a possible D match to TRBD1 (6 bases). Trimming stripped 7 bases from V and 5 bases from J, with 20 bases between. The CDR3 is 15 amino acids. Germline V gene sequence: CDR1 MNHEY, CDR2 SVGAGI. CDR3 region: CASTTRQGGVTEAFF. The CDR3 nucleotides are TGTGCCAGCACCACCCGACAAGGGGGTGTTACTGAAGCTTTCTTT.

This CDR3 reads CASSGWTSATNNEQFF. Written as DNA, the CDR3 is TGTGCCAGCAGTGGTTGGACTAGCGCTACCAACAATGAGCAGTTCTTC. The V and J genes are TRBV6-2 or TRBV6-3 and TRBJ2-1; the match to TRBD2 covers 9 bases. From germline, CDR1 is MNHEY and CDR2 SVGEGT. J lost 5 bases, V lost 5 bases, and 10 bases had no gene match. The CDR3 contains 16 residues.

DNA for the CDR3: TGTGCCAGCAGCTTAGAGGGCGGGAGCGATTTTTACAATGAGCAGTTCTTC. As protein: CASSLEGGSDFYNEQFF. This rearrangement joins TRBV7-8 to TRBJ2-1; TRBD2 aligns across 7 bases. CDR1 and CDR2 from the germline V gene are SGHVS and FQNEAQ. The CDR3 consists of 17 residues. J gave up 4 bases and V 1 base, and 10 bases lay outside the gene matches.

The CDR3 sequence is CASSPFPGEQFF. The CDR3 DNA is TGTGCCAGCAGCCCCTTTCCTGGCGAGCAGTTCTTC. J is TRBJ2-1 and V is TRBV14; no definite D call. This CDR3 region has 12 residues. Per the germline V gene, CDR1 is SGHDN and CDR2 is FVKESK. The V gene lost 4 bases and the J gene lost 10 bases, with 11 bases spanning the gap.

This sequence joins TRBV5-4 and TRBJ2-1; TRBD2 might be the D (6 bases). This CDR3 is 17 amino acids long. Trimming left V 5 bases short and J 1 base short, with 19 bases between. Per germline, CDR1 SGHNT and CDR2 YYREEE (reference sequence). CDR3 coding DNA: TGTGCCAGCAGTTCTCCCCGAATGGGGGGTTCCTACAATGAGCAGTTCTTC. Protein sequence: CASSSPRMGGSYNEQFF.

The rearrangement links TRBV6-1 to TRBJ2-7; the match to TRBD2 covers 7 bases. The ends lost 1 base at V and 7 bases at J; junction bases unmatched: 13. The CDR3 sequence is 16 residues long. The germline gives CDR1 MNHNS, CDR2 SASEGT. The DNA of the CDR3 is TGTGCCAGCAGTGAAGGGTTAGTCGGGAGGTCTGGAGAGCAGTACGTC. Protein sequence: CASSEGLVGRSGEQYV.

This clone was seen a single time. CDR3 sequence: CASSLGSENYGYTF. CDR3 DNA: TGCGCCAGCAGCTTGGGATCCGAGAACTATGGCTACACCTTC. This chain joins TRBV5-1 and TRBJ1-2; D uncertain. The CDR3 has 14 amino acids. Germline-derived CDR1 and CDR2 are SGHRS and YFSETQ. V lost 0 bases and J lost 2, with 8 bases in between.

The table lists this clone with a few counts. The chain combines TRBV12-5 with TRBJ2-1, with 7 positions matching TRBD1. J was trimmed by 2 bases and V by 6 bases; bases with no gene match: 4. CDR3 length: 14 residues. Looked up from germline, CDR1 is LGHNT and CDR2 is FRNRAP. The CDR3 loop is CASGVGQTYNEQFF. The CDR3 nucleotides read TGTGCTAGTGGGGTGGGACAGACCTACAATGAGCAGTTCTTC.

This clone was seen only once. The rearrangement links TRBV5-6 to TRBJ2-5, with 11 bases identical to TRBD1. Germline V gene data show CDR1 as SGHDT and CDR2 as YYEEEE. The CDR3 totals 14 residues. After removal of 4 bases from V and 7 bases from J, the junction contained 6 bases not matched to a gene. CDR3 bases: TGTGCCAGCAGCCTAGGGACAGGGGGTTGGACCCAGTACTTC. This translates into CASSLGTGGWTQYF. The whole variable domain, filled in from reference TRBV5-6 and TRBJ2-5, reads DAGVTQSPTHLIKTRGQQVTLRCSPKSGHDTVSWYQQALGQGPQFIFQYYEEEERQRGNFPDRFSGHQFPNYSSELNVNALLLGDSALYLCASSLGTGGWTQYFGPGTRLLVL.

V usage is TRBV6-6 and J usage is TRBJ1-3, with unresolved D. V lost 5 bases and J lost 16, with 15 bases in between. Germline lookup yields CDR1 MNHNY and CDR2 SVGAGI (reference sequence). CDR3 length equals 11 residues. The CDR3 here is CASSEGGKRYF. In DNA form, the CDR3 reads TGTGCCAGCAGTGAGGGTGGGAAGAGGTATTTT.

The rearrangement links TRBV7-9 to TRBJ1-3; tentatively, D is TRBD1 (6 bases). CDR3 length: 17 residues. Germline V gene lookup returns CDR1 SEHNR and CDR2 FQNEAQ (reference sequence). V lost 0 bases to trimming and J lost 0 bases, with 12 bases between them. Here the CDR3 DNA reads TGTGCCAGCAGCTTAGCGGGGGCAGGAAGCTCTGGAAACACCATATATTTT. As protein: CASSLAGAGSSGNTIYF.

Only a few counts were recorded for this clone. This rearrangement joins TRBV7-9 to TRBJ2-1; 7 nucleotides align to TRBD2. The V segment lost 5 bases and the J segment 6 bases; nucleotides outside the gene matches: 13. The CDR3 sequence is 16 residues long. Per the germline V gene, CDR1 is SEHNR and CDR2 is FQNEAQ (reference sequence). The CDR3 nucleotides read TGTGCCAGCAGCCGTCGGGCGGGAGTTCTGCCCAATGAGCAGTTCTTC. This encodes CASSRRAGVLPNEQFF.

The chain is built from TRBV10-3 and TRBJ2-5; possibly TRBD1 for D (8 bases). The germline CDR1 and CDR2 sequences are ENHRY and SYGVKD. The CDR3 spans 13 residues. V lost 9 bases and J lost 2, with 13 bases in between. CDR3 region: CAIHRGGQETQYF. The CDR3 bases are TGTGCCATACACAGGGGGGGACAAGAGACCCAGTACTTC.

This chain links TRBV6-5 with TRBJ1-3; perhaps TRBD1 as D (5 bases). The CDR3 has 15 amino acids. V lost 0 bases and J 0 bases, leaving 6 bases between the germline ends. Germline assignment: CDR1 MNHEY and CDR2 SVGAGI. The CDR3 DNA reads TGTGCCAGCAGTTACTCAACAGGCTCTGGAAACACCATATATTTT. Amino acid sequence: CASSYSTGSGNTIYF.

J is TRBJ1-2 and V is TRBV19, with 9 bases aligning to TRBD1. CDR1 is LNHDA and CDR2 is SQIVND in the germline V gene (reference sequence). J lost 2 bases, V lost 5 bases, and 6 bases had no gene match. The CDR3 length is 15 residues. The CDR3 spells CASSSGTGHNYGYTF. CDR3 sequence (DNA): TGTGCCAGTAGTTCCGGGACAGGGCACAACTATGGCTACACCTTC.

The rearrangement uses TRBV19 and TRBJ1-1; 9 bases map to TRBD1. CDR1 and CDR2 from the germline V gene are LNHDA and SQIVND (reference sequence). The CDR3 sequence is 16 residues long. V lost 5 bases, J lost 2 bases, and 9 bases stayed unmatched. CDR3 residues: CASSESGTGLNTEAFF. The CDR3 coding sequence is TGTGCCAGTAGTGAGTCCGGGACAGGGTTAAACACTGAAGCTTTCTTT. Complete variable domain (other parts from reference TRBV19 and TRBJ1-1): DGGITQSPKYLFRKEGQNVTLSCEQNLNHDAMYWYRQDPGQGLRLIYYSQIVNDFQKGDIAEGYSVSREKKESFPLTVTSAQKNPTAFYLCASSESGTGLNTEAFFGQGTRLTVV.

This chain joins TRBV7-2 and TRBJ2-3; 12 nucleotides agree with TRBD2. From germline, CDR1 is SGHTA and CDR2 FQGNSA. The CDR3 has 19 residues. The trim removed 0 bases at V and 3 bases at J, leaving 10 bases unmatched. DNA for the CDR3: TGTGCCAGCAGCTTAGCCCGACTAGCGGGAGAGGCCCGAACAGATACGCAGTATTTT. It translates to CASSLARLAGEARTDTQYF.

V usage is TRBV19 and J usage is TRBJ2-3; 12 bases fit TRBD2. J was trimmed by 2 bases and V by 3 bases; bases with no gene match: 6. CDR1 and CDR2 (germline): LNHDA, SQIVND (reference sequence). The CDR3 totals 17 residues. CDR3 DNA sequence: TGTGCCAGTAGTATTCGGACTAGCGGGGCCTACACAGATACGCAGTATTTT. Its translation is CASSIRTSGAYTDTQYF.

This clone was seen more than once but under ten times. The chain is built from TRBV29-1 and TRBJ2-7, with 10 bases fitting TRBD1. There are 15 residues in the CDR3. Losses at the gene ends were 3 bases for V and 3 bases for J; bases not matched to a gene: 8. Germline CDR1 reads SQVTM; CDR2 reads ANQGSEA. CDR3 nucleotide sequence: TGCAGCGTTGAGGACAGGGGGAGAAGGGTCTACGAGCAGTACGTC. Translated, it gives CSVEDRGRRVYEQYV.

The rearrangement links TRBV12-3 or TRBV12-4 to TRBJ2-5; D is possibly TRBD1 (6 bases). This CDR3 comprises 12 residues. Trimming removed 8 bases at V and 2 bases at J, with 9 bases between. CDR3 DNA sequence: TGTGCCAGCCGGGACAATCAAGAGACCCAGTACTTC. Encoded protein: CASRDNQETQYF.